This T cell receptor (beta chain) was recorded in a study of TIL therapy for anti-PD-1-resistant metastatic lung cancer. The CDR3 is 14 residues long. Trimming removed 1 base from V and 1 base from J, with 8 bases in between. Germline loops: CDR1 SGHTA, CDR2 FQGNSA. This was the immunoSEQ v3 assay. Assay: immunoSEQ multiplex PCR; the TCRdb copy retains only in-frame clones and omits some. The sample lists tens of thousands of clones; under 75% were seen once. Specified time point: pre-treatment sample, taken before nivolumab and TIL therapy. The sequences come from blood, collected at baseline. This TCR came from a person aged 25-85 years with non-small cell lung cancer. The chain carries TRBV7-2 and TRBJ2-7; D remains ambiguous. Written as DNA, the CDR3 is TGTGCCAGCAGCTTAGGGGCAGATTCCTACGAGCAGTACTTC. It yields the protein CASSLGADSYEQYF.